This T cell receptor (beta chain) was obtained from a study of blood T cell repertoires in COVID-19. Profiled with immunoSEQ multiplex PCR; TCRdb holds only in-frame clones, not every one. The table lists 50,000 or so clones, nearly 90% of them singletons. This CDR3 contains 14 residues. Per the germline V gene, CDR1 is LGHDT and CDR2 is YNNKEL (reference sequence). In regard to this clone: The junction differs from germline at one of its ends, possibly a read error.

The source material was peripheral blood. The source of this sequence is a man aged 55 to 69 with active COVID-19. J is TRBJ1-1 and V is TRBV3-1 (or the pseudogene TRBV3-2); tentatively, D is TRBD1 (5 bases). The CDR3 sequence is CASSQGHLTLTATF. DNA of the CDR3: TGTGCCAGCAGCCAGGGGCACTTAACGTTGACAGCGACCTTT.